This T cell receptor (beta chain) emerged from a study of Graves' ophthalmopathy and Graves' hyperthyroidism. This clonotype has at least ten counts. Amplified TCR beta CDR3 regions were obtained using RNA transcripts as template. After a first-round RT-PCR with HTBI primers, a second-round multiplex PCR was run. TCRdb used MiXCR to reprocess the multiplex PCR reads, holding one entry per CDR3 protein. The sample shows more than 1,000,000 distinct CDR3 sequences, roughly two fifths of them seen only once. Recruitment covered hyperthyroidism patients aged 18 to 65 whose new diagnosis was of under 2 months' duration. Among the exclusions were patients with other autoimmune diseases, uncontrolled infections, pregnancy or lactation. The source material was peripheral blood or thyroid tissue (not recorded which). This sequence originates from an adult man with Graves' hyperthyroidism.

The CDR3 coding sequence is TGTGCCAGCAGCTTAGGCGACAGCGCCTCACCCCTCCACTTT. It specifies CASSLGDSASPLHF. The V call is TRBV7-3, the J call TRBJ1-6; TRBD1 might be the D (5 bases). CDR3 size: 14 residues. With 2 bases removed from V and 10 bases from J, the gap between germline ends came to 12 bases. Per germline, CDR1 SGHTA and CDR2 FQGTGA.